This T cell receptor (beta chain) comes out of a study of blood T cells in healthy people across ages. The CDR3 spans 17 residues. V was cut by 3 bases and J by 2 bases, with 17 bases left in between. CDR1 LGHDT and CDR2 YNNKEL come from the germline V gene (reference sequence). At least 6 million PBMCs were isolated per sample. This clonotype turned up a few times. Next came a second PCR, run for roughly 6 to 11 cycles, which used a sample-barcoded 5' primer along with a J-beta primer mix. Each cDNA molecule was tagged by a template-switch adaptor with 12 random nucleotides. Each of the samples gave a minimum of 2.5 million paired-end reads that contained CDR3. Each CDR3 protein is one row after TCRdb ran MiXCR on the 5' RACE reads. The repertoire holds about 570,000 distinct CDR3 sequences, with about 29% as singletons. The data also belong to a second study, concerning T cells of mothers and their children. That work contributes: Over 8 million TCR beta CDR3 reads were obtained from each mother, and a few million from each child.

This clonotype was sampled from a boy younger than 10 in good health. Sequenced input: blood. The chain joins TRBV3-1 to TRBJ1-3; perhaps TRBD1 as D (5 bases). CDR3 residues: CASSQTKAGNTGNTIYF. CDR3 sequence (DNA): TGTGCCAGCAGCCAGACAAAAGCAGGGAACACTGGAAACACCATATATTTT.